The next 6 T cell receptor beta chains were all read from a single sample in a study of tissue T cells after allogeneic stem cell transplantation. Clones were sequenced by immunoSEQ multiplex PCR, and TCRdb holds only the in-frame ones, with some missing. The sample holds several thousand clones, about 41% seen once. The time point here: mouse harvest day 14 after allogeneic transplant. Each mouse received 10^7 T-cell-depleted marrow cells plus 10^6 splenic CD5+ T cells by tail vein. Source material: gut tissue. The source is a female BALB/c mouse given C57BL/6 T cells with graft-versus-host disease after an allogeneic hematopoietic cell transplant.

Of note for this clone: Each gene name is a mouse one. From the germline J gene comes the end of the CDR3, since the read stops 1 residue before it. J is TRBJ2-7 and V is TRBV16; D gene uncertain. Germline CDR1 reads SGHSA; CDR2 reads FRNQAP. This CDR3 contains 13 residues. V lost 4 bases, J lost 9 bases, and 16 bases lay in between. Partial CDR3 DNA: TGTGCAAGCAGCTCTTCCTCTTTAATGGGACAGTAC. This sequence encodes CASSSSSLMGQY. The whole CDR3 is CASSSSSLMGQYF.

Concerning this clone itself: Mouse names are used for the genes. The observed sequence ends 1 residue before the CDR3 terminus, with the missing tail filled in from the germline J gene. This chain links TRBV26 with TRBJ2-4; 9 bases are shared with TRBD2. Germline loops: CDR1 KGHPV, CDR2 FQNQEV (reference sequence). The CDR3 has 15 residues. V shed 0 bases, J shed 3 bases, and the junction held 1 base outside the gene matches. CDR3 in amino acids: CASSLSGGAQNTLYF. The CDR3 DNA, read in part, is TGTGCCAGCAGTCTGTCTGGGGGGGCGCAAAACACCTTGTAC.

In the case of this clone: The gene names given are mouse names. The read stops 1 residue short of the end of the CDR3; the missing end is completed from the germline J gene. The chain links TRBV26 to TRBJ1-1, with 10 bases aligning to TRBD1. Unmatched junction bases numbered 3, after V lost 4 bases and J lost 1 base. The CDR3 loop spans 15 amino acids. The germline gives CDR1 KGHPV, CDR2 FQNQEV (reference sequence). CDR3 amino acids: CASSPDRGVNTEVFF. The CDR3 DNA, read in part, is TGTGCCAGCAGTCCGGACAGGGGGGTAAACACAGAAGTCTTC. Supplemented by reference TRBV26 and TRBJ1-1, the full variable domain reads NSKVIQTPRYLVKGQGQKAKMRCIPEKGHPVVFWYQQNKNNEFKFLINFQNQEVLQQIDMTEKRFSAECPSNSPCSLEIQSSEAGDSALYLCASSPDRGVNTEVFFGKGTRLTVV.

With respect to this clone: Mouse gene names apply. From the germline J gene comes the end of the CDR3, since the read stops 1 residue before it. V and J are TRBV12-2 and TRBJ2-1; 9 nucleotides agree with TRBD1. The germline CDR1 and CDR2 sequences are SGHLS and HYDKME. The CDR3 is made up of 14 amino acids. V trimming: 2 bases; J trimming: 7 bases; junction bases outside the gene matches: 5. CDR3 DNA, as far as it was read: TGTGCCAGCTCTCAGGGACAGGGCAAAGCTGAGCAGTTC. Protein product: CASSQGQGKAEQF. The entire CDR3 protein is CASSQGQGKAEQFF.

Turning to this clone: The genes are named according to mouse. The CDR3 is cut off 1 residue early in the read; its end comes from the germline J gene. This chain joins TRBV16 and TRBJ2-3; 9 bases fit TRBD2. CDR3 length: 15 amino acids. J lost 0 bases, V lost 3 bases, and 1 base had no gene match. In germline, CDR1 is SGHSA, CDR2 FRNQAP. The CDR3 here is CASSFTGGSAETLYF. The part of the CDR3 DNA that was read is TGTGCAAGCAGCTTTACTGGGGGGAGTGCAGAAACGCTGTAT.

With respect to this clone: Any gene name here is a mouse gene name. The DNA ends 1 residue before the CDR3 does, and the rest of the CDR3 is filled in from the germline J gene. The chain uses TRBV12-1 and TRBJ2-5; TRBD2 matches at 10 bases. The CDR3 contains 14 residues. Trimming at V came to 2 bases and at J to 5 bases, leaving 3 bases not matched to a gene. Per germline, CDR1 SGHSN and CDR2 HYEKVE. This CDR3 reads CASSRLGGGDTQYF. The CDR3 bases that were read are TGTGCCAGCTCTCGACTGGGGGGTGGAGACACCCAGTAC.